The entry below gives a single T cell receptor beta chain sequence along with its context. This sample stems from a study of blood T cell repertoires in COVID-19. Germline CDR1 KGHDR, CDR2 SFDVKD. The CDR3 loop spans 14 amino acids. V gave up 3 bases and J gave up 8 bases, with 15 bases separating them. Libraries were prepared by immunoSEQ multiplex PCR; TCRdb keeps only in-frame clonotypes and omits some of them. The sample includes tens of thousands of clones, roughly 78% of them seen just once. The genes are TRBV24-1 and TRBJ1-2, with D perhaps TRBD1 (6 bases). Material: peripheral blood. The clonotype originates from a man aged 60-69 years with active or convalescent COVID-19. As DNA, the CDR3 is TGTGCCACCAGTGATAGTGCCGGGACAATCGGCTACACCTTC. It encodes CATSDSAGTIGYTF.